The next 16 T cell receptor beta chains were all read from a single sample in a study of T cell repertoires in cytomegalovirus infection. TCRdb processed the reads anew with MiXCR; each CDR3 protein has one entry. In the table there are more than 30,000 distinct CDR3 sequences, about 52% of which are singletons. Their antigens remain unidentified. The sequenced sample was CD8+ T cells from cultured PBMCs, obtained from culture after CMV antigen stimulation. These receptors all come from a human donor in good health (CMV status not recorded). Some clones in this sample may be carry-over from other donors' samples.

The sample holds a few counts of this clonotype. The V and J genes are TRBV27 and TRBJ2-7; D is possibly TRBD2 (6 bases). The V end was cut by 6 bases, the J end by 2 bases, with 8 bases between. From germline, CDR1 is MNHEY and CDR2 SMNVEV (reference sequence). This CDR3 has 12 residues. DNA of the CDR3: TGTGCCAGCAGCCCGGGAGCCTACGAGCAGTACTTC. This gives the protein CASSPGAYEQYF.

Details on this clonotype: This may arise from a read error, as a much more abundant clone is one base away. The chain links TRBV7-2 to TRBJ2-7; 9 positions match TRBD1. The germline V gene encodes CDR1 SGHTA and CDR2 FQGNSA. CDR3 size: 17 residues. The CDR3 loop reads CANSLRPRGQGRNEQYF. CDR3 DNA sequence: TGTGCCAACAGCCTCCGGCCGCGGGGACAGGGAAGGAACGAGCAGTACTTC.

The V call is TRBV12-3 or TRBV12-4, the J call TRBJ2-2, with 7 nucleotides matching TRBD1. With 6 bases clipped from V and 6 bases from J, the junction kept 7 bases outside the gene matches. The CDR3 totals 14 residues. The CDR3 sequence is CASRGTESAGELFF. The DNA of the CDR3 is TGTGCCAGCAGAGGGACAGAATCAGCCGGGGAGCTGTTTTTT.

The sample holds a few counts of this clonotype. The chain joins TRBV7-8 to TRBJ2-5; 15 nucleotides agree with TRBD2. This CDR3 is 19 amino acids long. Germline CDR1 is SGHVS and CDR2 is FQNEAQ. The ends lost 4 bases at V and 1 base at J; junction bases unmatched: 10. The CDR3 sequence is CASSSPWGLAGGIQETQYF. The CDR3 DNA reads TGTGCCAGCAGCTCACCATGGGGACTAGCGGGGGGAATCCAAGAGACCCAGTACTTC.

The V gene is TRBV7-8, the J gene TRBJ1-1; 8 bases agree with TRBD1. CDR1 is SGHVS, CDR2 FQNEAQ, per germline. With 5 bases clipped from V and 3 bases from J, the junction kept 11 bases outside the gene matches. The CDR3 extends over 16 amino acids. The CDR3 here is CASSPGTGAGDTEAFF. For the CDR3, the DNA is TGTGCCAGCAGCCCTGGGACAGGTGCCGGGGACACTGAAGCTTTCTTT.

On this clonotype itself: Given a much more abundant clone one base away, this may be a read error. CDR3 in amino acids: CASSPPVRNNSPLHF. The CDR3 nucleotides are TGTGCCAGCAGCCCTCCGGTACGGAATAATTCACCCCTCCACTTT. The chain employs TRBV7-6 and TRBJ1-6; no reliable D call. V lost 5 bases, J lost 5 bases, and 13 bases lay in between. The CDR3 sequence is 15 residues long. Germline values: CDR1 SGHVS, CDR2 FNYEAQ.

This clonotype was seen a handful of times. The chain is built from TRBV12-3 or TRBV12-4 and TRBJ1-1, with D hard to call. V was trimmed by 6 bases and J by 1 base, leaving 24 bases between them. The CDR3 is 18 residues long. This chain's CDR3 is CASSSSSYQRSKNTEAFF. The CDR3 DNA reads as TGTGCCAGCAGCTCCTCCAGCTACCAGAGGAGTAAGAACACTGAAGCTTTCTTT.

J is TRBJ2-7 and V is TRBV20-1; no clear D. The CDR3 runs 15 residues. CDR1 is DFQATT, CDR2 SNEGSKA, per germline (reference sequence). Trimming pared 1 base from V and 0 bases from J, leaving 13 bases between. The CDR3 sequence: CSARVSRLFSYEQYF. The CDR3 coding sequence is TGCAGTGCTAGAGTCAGCCGCCTTTTCTCCTACGAGCAGTACTTC.

The CDR3 sequence: CASSLDRGSYNEQFF. The DNA of the CDR3 is TGTGCCAGCAGCCTCGACCGGGGCTCCTACAATGAGCAGTTCTTC. This sequence joins TRBV7-3 and TRBJ2-1; D is perhaps TRBD2 (5 bases). This CDR3 is 15 amino acids long. Trimming took 5 bases from V and 0 from J, leaving 11 bases between them. Germline V gene sequence: CDR1 SGHTA, CDR2 FQGTGA.

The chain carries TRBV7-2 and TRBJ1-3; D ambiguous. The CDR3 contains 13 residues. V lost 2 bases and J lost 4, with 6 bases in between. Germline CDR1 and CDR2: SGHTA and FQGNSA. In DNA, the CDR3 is TGTGCCAGCAGCTTAAACTCGGGAAACACCATATATTTT. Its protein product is CASSLNSGNTIYF.

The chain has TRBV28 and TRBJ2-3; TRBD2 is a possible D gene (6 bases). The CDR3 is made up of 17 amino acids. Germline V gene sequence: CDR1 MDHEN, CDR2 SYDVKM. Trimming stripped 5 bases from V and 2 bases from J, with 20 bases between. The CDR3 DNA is TGTGCCAGCAGTCCCCGAGCTAGCAGGGAGGTCACAGATACGCAGTATTTT. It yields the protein CASSPRASREVTDTQYF.

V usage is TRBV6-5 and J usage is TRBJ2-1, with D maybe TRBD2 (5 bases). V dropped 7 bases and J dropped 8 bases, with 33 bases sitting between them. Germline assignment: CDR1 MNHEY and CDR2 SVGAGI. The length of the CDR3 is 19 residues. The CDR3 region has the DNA TGTGCCAGCACTCTCCTGGGAAGGCGAGATAGTGCGGGTGGGCATGAGCAGTTCTTC. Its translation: CASTLLGRRDSAGGHEQFF.

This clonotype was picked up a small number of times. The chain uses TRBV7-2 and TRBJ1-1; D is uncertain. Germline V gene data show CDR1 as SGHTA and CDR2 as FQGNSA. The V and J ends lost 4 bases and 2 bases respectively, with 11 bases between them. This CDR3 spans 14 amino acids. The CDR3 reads CASSSGVNNTEAFF. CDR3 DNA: TGTGCCAGCAGCTCCGGGGTGAATAACACTGAAGCTTTCTTT. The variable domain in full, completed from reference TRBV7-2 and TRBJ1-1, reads GAGVSQSPSNKVTEKGKDVELRCDPISGHTALYWYRQSLGQGLEFLIYFQGNSAPDKSGLPSDRFSAERTGGSVSTLTIQRTQQEDSAVYLCASSSGVNNTEAFFGQGTRLTVV.

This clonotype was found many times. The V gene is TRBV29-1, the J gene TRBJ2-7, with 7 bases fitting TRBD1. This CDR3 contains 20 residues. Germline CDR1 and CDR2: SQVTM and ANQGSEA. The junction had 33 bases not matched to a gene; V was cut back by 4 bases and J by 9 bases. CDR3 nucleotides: TGCAGCGTTGGTGGTGAGGGGTATCGAAGCGCGAGGGACAGTCTACCGCCGCAGTACTTC. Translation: CSVGGEGYRSARDSLPPQYF.

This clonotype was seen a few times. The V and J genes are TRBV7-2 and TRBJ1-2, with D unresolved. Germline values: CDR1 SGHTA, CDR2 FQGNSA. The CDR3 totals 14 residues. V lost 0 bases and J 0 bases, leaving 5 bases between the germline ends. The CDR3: CASSLALANYGYTF. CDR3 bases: TGTGCCAGCAGCTTAGCCTTAGCTAACTATGGCTACACCTTC. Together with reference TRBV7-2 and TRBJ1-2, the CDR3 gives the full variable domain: GAGVSQSPSNKVTEKGKDVELRCDPISGHTALYWYRQSLGQGLEFLIYFQGNSAPDKSGLPSDRFSAERTGGSVSTLTIQRTQQEDSAVYLCASSLALANYGYTFGSGTRLTVV.

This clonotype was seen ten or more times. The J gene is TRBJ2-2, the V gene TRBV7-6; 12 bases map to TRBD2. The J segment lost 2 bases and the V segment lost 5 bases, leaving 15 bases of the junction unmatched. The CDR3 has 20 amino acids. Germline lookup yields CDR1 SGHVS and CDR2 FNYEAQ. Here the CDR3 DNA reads TGTGCCAGCAGCCTCTGGACTAGCGGGAATATAGTAGGAAACACCGGGGAGCTGTTTTTT. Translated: CASSLWTSGNIVGNTGELFF.